A single sample is the source of the 15 T cell receptor beta chains below, sequenced in a study of CD8 T cells in ankylosing spondylitis. Each CDR3 protein gets one entry after TCRdb re-called the 5' RACE reads with MiXCR. The sample records 80,000 to 100,000 distinct CDR3 sequences, about 7.7% being singletons. Sequenced sample: blood, either unsorted or a sorted T cell fraction (not recorded which). These receptors were collected from a male donor with ankylosing spondylitis or in good health (not recorded which).

This clonotype has at least ten counts. The rearrangement links TRBV7-8 to TRBJ1-1; D gene unclear. This CDR3 comprises 15 residues. The germline CDR1 and CDR2 sequences are SGHVS and FQNEAQ. Trimming removed 1 base from V and 3 bases from J, with 12 bases in between. The DNA for the CDR3 is TGTGCCAGCAGCTTAGATGGGGAGGCGGACACTGAAGCTTTCTTT. It is translated as CASSLDGEADTEAFF.

This clonotype was recorded at least ten times. The CDR3 reads CASSSNLGEGNFNRLFF. Written as DNA, the CDR3 is TGTGCCAGCAGTTCTAACCTTGGTGAGGGGAATTTTAATCGGCTGTTTTTT. The chain links TRBV6-2 or TRBV6-3 to TRBJ1-4; tentative D call: TRBD1 (5 bases). Germline CDR1 MNHEY, CDR2 SVGEGT. The V and J ends lost 4 bases and 14 bases respectively, with 29 bases between them. This CDR3 spans 17 amino acids.

This clonotype occurred many times. This sequence joins TRBV7-9 and TRBJ2-3; 11 bases map to TRBD2. The germline CDR1 and CDR2 sequences are SEHNR and FQNEAQ (reference sequence). Trimming at V came to 3 bases and at J to 2 bases, leaving 4 bases not matched to a gene. CDR3 size: 16 residues. The CDR3 reads CASSLPTSGVTDTQYF. CDR3 in DNA: TGTGCCAGCAGCTTGCCGACTAGCGGGGTCACAGATACGCAGTATTTT.

This chain links TRBV18 with TRBJ2-1; TRBD1 agrees at 7 bases. The CDR3 has 16 amino acids. V lost 3 bases, J lost 3 bases, and 8 bases stayed unmatched. CDR1 KGHSH and CDR2 LQKENI come from the germline V gene. The CDR3: CASSPLSGTVYNEQFF. The CDR3 DNA sequence: TGTGCCAGCTCACCTCTATCCGGGACAGTCTACAATGAGCAGTTCTTC.

This clonotype was observed a few times. The V and J genes are TRBV11-2 and TRBJ2-3; D gene uncertain. The CDR3 sequence is 16 residues long. Trimming stripped 5 bases from V and 4 bases from J, with 19 bases between. The germline gives CDR1 SGHAT, CDR2 FQNNGV. In DNA, the CDR3 is TGTGCCAGCAGCCCGTGGACGGGCCAGGACCCAGATACGCAGTATTTT. Residues: CASSPWTGQDPDTQYF.

At least ten counts were recorded for this clonotype. The rearrangement links TRBV4-1 to TRBJ1-1; D is undetermined. CDR3 size: 14 residues. The V and J ends lost 5 bases and 1 base respectively, with 11 bases between them. Germline-derived CDR1 and CDR2 are MGHRA and YSYEKL. In DNA form, the CDR3 reads TGCGCCAGCAGCTTCGAGACGGGGAACACTGAAGCTTTCTTT. Its translation is CASSFETGNTEAFF.

This clonotype was seen ten or more times. This chain uses TRBV5-1 with TRBJ2-1; D gene uncertain. V lost 4 bases to trimming and J lost 3 bases, with 11 bases between them. This CDR3 is 14 amino acids long. Germline V gene data show CDR1 as SGHRS and CDR2 as YFSETQ. CDR3 in DNA: TGCGCCAGCAGCCACTTGAACCTCTACAATGAGCAGTTCTTC. This codes for CASSHLNLYNEQFF.

This clonotype was recorded at least ten times. The V gene is TRBV7-2, the J gene TRBJ2-1, with D tentatively TRBD1 (5 bases). Trimming removed 7 bases from V and 5 bases from J, with 18 bases in between. This CDR3 spans 15 amino acids. Germline values: CDR1 SGHTA, CDR2 FQGNSA. DNA for the CDR3: TGTGCCAGCACCCTAACAGGTACTCTCCACAATGAGCAGTTCTTC. Protein product: CASTLTGTLHNEQFF.

This clonotype came up many times. The chain employs TRBV20-1 and TRBJ1-2; 11 nucleotides align to TRBD1. In germline, CDR1 is DFQATT, CDR2 SNEGSKA (reference sequence). The CDR3 covers 12 residues. V lost 3 bases to trimming and J lost 14 bases; unmatched junction nucleotides: 8. The CDR3: CSARDRGQLRTF. CDR3 sequence (DNA): TGCAGTGCTAGGGACAGGGGGCAGCTCAGGACCTTC.

This clonotype was counted ten times or more. The V call is TRBV24-1, the J call TRBJ2-5, with TRBD1 matching 8 bases. There are 17 residues in the CDR3. With 4 bases clipped from V and 3 bases from J, the junction kept 12 bases outside the gene matches. Germline lookup yields CDR1 KGHDR and CDR2 SFDVKD. CDR3 nucleotide sequence: TGTGCCACCAGTGACCCCCCTGGACAGGGAGGAGAAGAGACCCAGTACTTC. Translating it yields CATSDPPGQGGEETQYF.

This clonotype was recorded at least ten times. This chain links TRBV7-9 with TRBJ2-3, with 7 bases matching TRBD1. Trimming at V came to 3 bases and at J to 4 bases, leaving 1 base not matched to a gene. CDR3 length equals 13 residues. Germline V gene sequence: CDR1 SEHNR, CDR2 FQNEAQ (reference sequence). As DNA, the CDR3 is TGTGCCAGCAGCTTGGGGACAGCAGATACGCAGTATTTT. Its protein is CASSLGTADTQYF.

This clonotype was seen many times. The chain carries TRBV2 and TRBJ2-1; 7 bases are shared with TRBD1. This CDR3 comprises 14 residues. Trimming took 2 bases from V and 2 from J; bases not matched to a gene: 0. Germline CDR1 and CDR2: SNHLY and FYNNEI. CDR3 coding DNA: TGTGCCAGCAGTGAAAGGGGGCCCTACAATGAGCAGTTCTTC. It encodes CASSERGPYNEQFF.

This clonotype was counted at least ten times. The chain joins TRBV6-1 to TRBJ1-1; D might be TRBD1 (5 bases). CDR1 and CDR2 from the germline V gene are MNHNS and SASEGT. V was cut by 9 bases and J by 3 bases, with 14 bases left in between. The CDR3 has 13 residues. Here the CDR3 reads CASSRGQDTEAFF. In DNA form, the CDR3 reads TGTGCCAGTAGTCGGGGCCAGGACACTGAAGCTTTCTTT.

This clonotype was picked up many times. V usage is TRBV4-2 and J usage is TRBJ2-6; D is ambiguous. This CDR3 region has 19 residues. Trimming took 4 bases from V and 0 from J, leaving 19 bases between them. The germline CDR1 and CDR2 sequences are LGHNA and YNFKEQ. In nucleotides, the CDR3 is TGTGCCAGCAGCCCACGGGCCGACACCTCCTACTCTGGGGCCAACGTCCTGACTTTC. As protein: CASSPRADTSYSGANVLTF.

This clonotype was recorded many times. The chain recombines TRBV15 with TRBJ2-7; no reliable D call. V lost 0 bases and J 2 bases, leaving 11 bases between the germline ends. CDR1 LNHNV and CDR2 YYDKDF come from the germline V gene (reference sequence). The CDR3 spans 15 residues. The CDR3 region is CATSRDQGSPYEQYF. DNA for the CDR3: TGTGCCACCAGCAGAGATCAAGGCAGCCCCTACGAGCAGTACTTC.